What follows are 8 T cell receptor beta chains derived from one specimen sequenced in a study of regulatory T cells in long-lasting Graves disease. With iRepertoire HTBI primers and Arm-PCR of CDR3 regions, TCR beta libraries were built. MiXCR, run by TCRdb on the multiplex PCR reads, gives a single entry per CDR3 protein. The sample contains about 470,000 distinct CDR3 sequences, 15% of which appear only once. Time point: newly diagnosed GD, antithyroid drugs for less than 3 months. PBMC RNA served as the TCR library source. The same specimen was also included in a second study, on T cells in Graves' hyperthyroidism and ophthalmopathy.

The sequenced sample was peripheral blood mononuclear cells (PBMCs), obtained at new diagnosis, from a patient treated with antithyroid drugs. The receptors were gathered from a woman in her twenties or thirties with Graves disease.

CDR3 sequence: CASRWGMNNEQFF. DNA of the CDR3: TGTGCCAGCCGTTGGGGGATGAACAATGAGCAGTTCTTC. The J gene is TRBJ2-1, the V gene TRBV6-2 or TRBV6-3; D could derive from TRBD1 or TRBD2 (5 bases each). Trimming shortened V by 8 bases and J by 5 bases, and 13 bases separated the two germline ends. The CDR3 consists of 13 residues. Germline loops: CDR1 MNHEY, CDR2 SVGEGT.

This clonotype has a handful of counts. This chain connects TRBV24-1 to TRBJ2-3; 7 bases agree with TRBD1. J was trimmed by 3 bases and V by 4 bases; bases with no gene match: 9. In germline, CDR1 is KGHDR, CDR2 SFDVKD. The CDR3 is 16 amino acids. CDR3 loop: CATSDRKGAGTDTQYF. In DNA, the CDR3 is TGTGCCACCAGTGACAGGAAGGGGGCCGGAACAGATACGCAGTATTTT.

This clonotype appeared many times. This chain connects TRBV11-2 to TRBJ2-2; no firm D call. V gave up 4 bases and J gave up 0 bases, with 12 bases separating them. Per germline, CDR1 SGHAT and CDR2 FQNNGV. The length of the CDR3 is 16 residues. This chain's CDR3 is CASSSVHSPNTGELFF. In DNA form, the CDR3 reads TGTGCCAGCAGCTCGGTCCACAGTCCGAACACCGGGGAGCTGTTTTTT.

This clonotype showed up many times. V usage is TRBV28 and J usage is TRBJ1-2, with TRBD1 identical over 10 bases. Trimming at V came to 7 bases and at J to 5 bases, leaving 13 bases not matched to a gene. Germline V gene lookup returns CDR1 MDHEN and CDR2 SYDVKM. The CDR3 sequence is 16 residues long. CDR3 in amino acids: CASTSREGQGLYGYTF. CDR3 nucleotide sequence: TGTGCCAGCACCTCACGAGAGGGACAGGGGCTATATGGCTACACCTTC.

In its sample, this clonotype was seen many times. This chain joins TRBV11-3 and TRBJ2-5; 7 bases match TRBD2. The CDR3 sequence is 15 residues long. Germline loops: CDR1 SGHNT, CDR2 YENEEA. Germline trimming cut 7 bases from V and 5 bases from J; bases unmatched to any gene: 13. CDR3 sequence: CASTHQAGVRETQYF. The CDR3 region has the DNA TGTGCCAGCACCCATCAGGCGGGAGTAAGGGAGACCCAGTACTTC. The full variable domain, its missing parts supplied by reference TRBV11-3 and TRBJ2-5, is EAGVVQSPRYKIIEKKQPVAFWCNPISGHNTLYWYLQNLGQGPELLIRYENEEAVDDSQLPKDRFSAERLKGVDSTLKIQPAELGDSAVYLCASTHQAGVRETQYFGPGTRLLVL.

This clonotype was observed many times. The genes are TRBV24-1 and TRBJ2-7, with D tentatively TRBD1 or TRBD2 (5 bases each). This CDR3 is built from 14 residues. V lost 2 bases to trimming and J lost 3 bases, with 10 bases between them. Germline lookup yields CDR1 KGHDR and CDR2 SFDVKD. CDR3 sequence (DNA): TGTGCCACCAGTGATTCGGGACGGAGCTACGAGCAGTACTTC. Translation gives CATSDSGRSYEQYF.

This clonotype was counted a few times. CDR3 loop: CASSFAGDTYNEQFF. CDR3 DNA: TGTGCCAGCAGCTTTGCGGGAGATACATACAATGAGCAGTTCTTC. V and J are TRBV7-6 and TRBJ2-1; 7 nucleotides line up with TRBD2. Germline CDR1 SGHVS, CDR2 FNYEAQ. V lost 3 bases, J lost 4 bases, and 6 bases stayed unmatched. This CDR3 contains 15 residues.

V is TRBV20-1 and J is TRBJ1-2; 7 nucleotides align to TRBD1. Germline V gene sequence: CDR1 DFQATT, CDR2 SNEGSKA (reference sequence). The CDR3 is 15 residues long. V was clipped by 3 bases and J by 2 bases; unmatched bases: 9. CDR3 DNA sequence: TGCAGTGCTAGGTCCCCAGGGACAGCAAACTATGGCTACACCTTC. This translates into CSARSPGTANYGYTF.